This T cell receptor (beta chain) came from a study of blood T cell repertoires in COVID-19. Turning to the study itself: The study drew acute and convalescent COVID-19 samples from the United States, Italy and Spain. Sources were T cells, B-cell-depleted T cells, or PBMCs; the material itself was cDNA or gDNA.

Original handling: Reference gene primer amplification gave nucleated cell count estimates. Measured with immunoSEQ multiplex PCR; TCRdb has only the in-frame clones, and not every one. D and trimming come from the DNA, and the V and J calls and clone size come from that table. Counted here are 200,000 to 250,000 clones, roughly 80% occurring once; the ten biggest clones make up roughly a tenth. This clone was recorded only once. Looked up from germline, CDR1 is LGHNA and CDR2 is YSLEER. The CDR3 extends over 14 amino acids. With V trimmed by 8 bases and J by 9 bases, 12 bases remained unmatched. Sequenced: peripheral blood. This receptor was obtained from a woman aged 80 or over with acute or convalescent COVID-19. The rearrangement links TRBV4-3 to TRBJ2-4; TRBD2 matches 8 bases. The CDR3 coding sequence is TGCGCCAGCCGTCCGGGACTAGTTGACGGCATTCAGTACTTC. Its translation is CASRPGLVDGIQYF.